Following are 19 T cell receptor beta chains from one sample sequenced in a study of tumor-infiltrating lymphocytes in primary liver carcinoma (TCRdb year 2017). The run used an Illumina HiSeq 2500. Using a constant-region primer and ProtoScript II reverse transcriptase, TCRbeta-specific cDNA was reverse-transcribed from 450 to 650 ng total RNA. The TCRbeta libraries were prepared through three rounds of nested multiplex PCR following a slightly modified ARM-PCR procedure. Each of the first two PCR rounds ran for 9 to 10 cycles using multiplex TRBV1-TRBV30 forward primers together with a Cbeta reverse primer. The raw public data were reprocessed by TCRdb itself: fastp quality trimming at Q25, MiXCR clonotype calling, in-frame beta chains only. Here each entry gathers all rows of one CDR3 protein and keeps the most common genes and DNA. Here the sample has some 22,000 distinct CDR3 sequences; over 60% occur a single time. The ten largest clones take up around a third of the sample.

Without any cell sorting, total RNA and DNA were co-extracted from approximately 20-30 mg of bulk tissue using the AllPrep DNA/RNA mini kit. The sample consisted of liver tumor tissue from sampling region 5. This sample's cell subset or site label indicates: tumor region T5, tumor centre. The receptor set was obtained from a woman aged 25 to 39 with primary liver carcinoma and hepatitis B virus infection.

As for this clonotype: At one end, the junction sequence differs from germline, possibly due to a read error. CDR3 region: CVSSERFLVLRSDYGYTF. The CDR3 DNA follows: TGTGTCAGCAGTGAACGGTTCCTGGTCCTCAGATCTGACTATGGCTACACCTTC. This sequence joins TRBV6-1 and TRBJ1-2; unclear D gene. Germline assignment: CDR1 MNHNS and CDR2 SASEGT. There are 18 residues in the CDR3.

This clonotype has a count of ten or more. The chain uses TRBV7-9 and TRBJ2-1, with 10 bases lining up with TRBD2. CDR1 and CDR2 from the germline V gene are SEHNR and FQNEAQ (reference sequence). This CDR3 has 16 residues. V dropped 4 bases and J dropped 0; count of bases not matched to a gene: 3. The DNA for the CDR3 is TGTGCCAGCAGCTATCCTAGCGGGAGCTCCTACAATGAGCAGTTCTTC. Residues: CASSYPSGSSYNEQFF.

This clonotype was found once. V usage is TRBV11-3 and J usage is TRBJ2-3, with D perhaps matching TRBD2 (6 bases). Per the germline V gene, CDR1 is SGHNT and CDR2 is YENEEA. There are 16 residues in the CDR3. This chain's CDR3 is CVNSSWSGRGTDTQYF. Here the CDR3 DNA reads TGTGTAAACAGCTCCTGGAGCGGGCGAGGCACAGATACGCAGTATTTT.

On this clonotype itself: One end of the junction varies from germline; a read error may be responsible. The V and J genes are TRBV7-9 and TRBJ2-3; D not resolved. CDR1 is SEHNR and CDR2 is FQNEAQ in the germline V gene (reference sequence). The CDR3 loop spans 16 amino acids. The CDR3 DNA is TGTGCCAGCAGCTCGACGCGAGAGGTTAGCACAGATACACAGTATTTT. This sequence encodes CASSSTREVSTDTQYF.

The genes are TRBV11-2 and TRBJ2-2; 11 bases line up with TRBD1. V dropped 1 base and J dropped 9; count of bases not matched to a gene: 7. The germline CDR1 and CDR2 sequences are SGHAT and FQNNGV. CDR3 length: 16 residues. The CDR3 protein is CASSLVQDRGRRELFF. In DNA, the CDR3 is TGTGCCAGCAGCTTAGTTCAGGACAGGGGGCGCCGGGAGCTGTTTTTT.

Concerning this clonotype: This CDR3 is missing its conserved last phenylalanine or tryptophan, likely due to a read error. The chain uses TRBV11-2 and TRBJ2-7; D is unresolved. The CDR3 is 13 residues long. The germline V gene has CDR1 SGHAT and CDR2 FQNNGV. Trimming stripped 5 bases from V and 9 bases from J, with 17 bases between. CDR3 sequence: CASSPSNTGGQYY. DNA of the CDR3: TGTGCCAGCAGCCCCTCAAATACGGGCGGGCAGTACTAC.

To note about this clonotype: A junction boundary mismatches the germline segment, possibly from a read error. This chain's CDR3 is CASSPWGGKLF. The CDR3 region has the DNA TGTGCCAGCAGCCCCTGGGGGGGAAAACTGTTT. The V call is TRBV11-2, the J call TRBJ1-4; perhaps TRBD1 as D (5 bases). This CDR3 has 11 residues. The germline V gene encodes CDR1 SGHAT and CDR2 FQNNGV.

A remark on this clonotype: A junction end diverges from the germline sequence, so it may reflect a read error. The chain is built from TRBV13 and TRBJ2-1; 13 bases map to TRBD2. The DNA end is a closer match to TRBJ2-7, so the J assignment may be wrong. Germline assignment: CDR1 PRHDT and CDR2 FYEKMQ (reference sequence). The length of the CDR3 is 16 residues. In DNA form, the CDR3 reads TGTGCCAGCTGCTTAGGGACTAGCGGGGCCTACAACGAGCAGTACTTC. Translation gives CASCLGTSGAYNEQYF.

This clonotype showed up just once. Mismatch with germline at one junction end may stem from a read error. The rearrangement uses TRBV7-8 and TRBJ2-7, with unresolved D. This CDR3 has 18 amino acids. CDR1 SGHVS and CDR2 FQNEAQ come from the germline V gene. CDR3 sequence (DNA): TGTGCCAACAGCTCGGGTCGCGGTCGTACTATGAGGTCATACGAGCAGTACTTC. Residues: CANSSGRGRTMRSYEQYF.

About this clonotype itself: The junction shows a germline mismatch at one end, possibly a read error. This chain uses TRBV30 with TRBJ1-5; weak D call: TRBD1 (6 bases). This CDR3 is built from 13 residues. In germline, CDR1 is GTSNPN, CDR2 SVGIG (reference sequence). As DNA, the CDR3 is TGTGCATGGAGTCCAGGGGCGGGAGGGCCCAAGCACTTT. It encodes CAWSPGAGGPKHF.

This clonotype has just a few counts. V is TRBV20-1 and J is TRBJ1-2; TRBD1 matches 10 bases. The germline V gene has CDR1 DFQATT and CDR2 SNEGSKA (reference sequence). The CDR3 has 15 residues. Unmatched junction bases numbered 9, after V lost 0 bases and J lost 8 bases. CDR3 nucleotide sequence: TGCAGTGCTAGAGATAGTAGACAGGGGGCTGTGGGCTACACCTTC. Translating gives CSARDSRQGAVGYTF.

In the case of this clonotype: The junction does not match germline at one end; this may be a read error. The genes are TRBV4-2 and TRBJ1-6; D call uncertain. Germline lookup yields CDR1 LGHNA and CDR2 YNFKEQ. The CDR3 has 15 residues. The CDR3 nucleotides are TGTGTCAGCAGCCAAGATATCACCGCCGTCAAGCCCCTCCACTTT. Amino acids: CVSSQDITAVKPLHF.

On this clonotype itself: One junction end disagrees with the germline gene, perhaps due to a read error. The chain carries TRBV7-9 and TRBJ2-2; 10 nucleotides line up with TRBD2. CDR1 SEHNR and CDR2 FQNEAQ come from the germline V gene (reference sequence). The CDR3 extends over 19 amino acids. CDR3 protein: CASSKKGLAARSDAGELLF. CDR3 DNA: TGTGCCAGTAGCAAGAAAGGACTAGCGGCCCGAAGTGACGCCGGGGAGCTGTTGTTT.

With respect to this clonotype: A junction end diverges from the germline sequence, so it may reflect a read error. V gene TRBV7-9 combines with J gene TRBJ2-7; TRBD1 is a possible D gene (6 bases). CDR1 and CDR2 from the germline V gene are SEHNR and FQNEAQ (reference sequence). This CDR3 contains 15 residues. The CDR3 DNA reads as TGTGCCAGCAGCCCCTACGGGACACATGCCTACGAGAAGTACTTC. Encoded protein: CASSPYGTHAYEKYF. The full variable domain, its missing parts supplied by reference TRBV7-9 and TRBJ2-7, is DTGVSQNPRHKITKRGQNVTFRCDPISEHNRLYWYRQTLGQGPEFLTYFQNEAQLEKSRLLSDRFSAERPKGSFSTLEIQRTEQGDSAMYLCASSPYGTHAYEKYFGPGTRLTVT.

The chain has TRBV13 and TRBJ1-2; D is possibly TRBD1 (6 bases). Trimming left V 4 bases short and J 6 bases short, with 18 bases between. Germline V lookup: CDR1 PRHDT, CDR2 FYEKMQ (reference sequence). This CDR3 region has 15 residues. The chain's CDR3 is CASSYRGGPGDGYTF. The CDR3 nucleotides read TGTGCCAGCAGCTACCGTGGGGGCCCAGGGGATGGCTACACCTTC. The full variable domain, its missing parts supplied by reference TRBV13 and TRBJ1-2, is AAGVIQSPRHLIKEKRETATLKCYPIPRHDTVYWYQQGPGQDPQFLISFYEKMQSDKGSIPDRFSAQQFSDYHSELNMSSLELGDSALYFCASSYRGGPGDGYTFGSGTRLTVV.

The rearrangement uses TRBV29-1 and TRBJ2-1, with 10 bases that match TRBD1. This CDR3 contains 13 residues. Germline CDR1 reads SQVTM; CDR2 reads ANQGSEA. The J segment lost 4 bases and the V segment lost 4 bases, leaving 1 base of the junction unmatched. The CDR3 is CSVGQGAYNEQFF. CDR3 bases: TGCAGCGTTGGACAGGGGGCATACAATGAGCAGTTCTTC.

Concerning this clonotype itself: A much larger clone differs from this one at a single base, so this may be a read error. The CDR3 loop reads CGIKPAGAGEQYF. CDR3 sequence (DNA): TGTGGCATCAAACCAGCGGGAGCAGGCGAGCAGTACTTC. This rearrangement joins TRBV10-3 to TRBJ2-7; TRBD2 matches at 8 bases. The CDR3 contains 13 residues. Germline V gene sequence: CDR1 ENHRY, CDR2 SYGVKD.

This clonotype came up once. This may stem from a read error, because a much larger clone lies one nucleotide away. The V call is TRBV15, the J call TRBJ2-7; a weak D match, TRBD2 (6 bases). V gave up 1 base and J gave up 6 bases, with 19 bases separating them. Germline assignment: CDR1 LNHNV and CDR2 YYDKDF (reference sequence). The CDR3 has 16 residues. The CDR3 here is CATSRVRDFPRSEQYF. The CDR3, as DNA: TGTGCCACCAGCAGAGTAAGGGACTTCCCCCGATCCGAGCAGTACTTC.

Turning to this clonotype: Its ends do not fully match the called genes, so a read error is possible. The rearrangement links TRBV7-8 to TRBJ2-1, with a tentative D call TRBD2 (6 bases). This CDR3 comprises 16 residues. CDR1 SGHVS and CDR2 FQNEAQ come from the germline V gene. CDR3 nucleotides: TGTGCCAGCAGCCCCCCTCGGGACGGAGGGTACAATGAGCAGTTATTC. Translating gives CASSPPRDGGYNEQLF.